The 28 T cell receptor beta chains below all came from one sample that was sequenced in a study of blood T cell repertoires in COVID-19. Profiling relied on immunoSEQ multiplex PCR, and the TCRdb table lists in-frame clones only, not all of them. The sample contains just under 250,000 clones, roughly 91% of which appear only once. Sequencing was carried out using PBMCs or T cells enriched from blood (not recorded which). The receptors come from a woman in her thirties who had recovered from COVID-19.

The chain couples TRBV2 to TRBJ2-3, with D unresolved. Between the trimmed V and J ends, which lost 7 bases and 0 bases, there was a span of 11 bases. CDR1 and CDR2 (germline): SNHLY, FYNNEI. This CDR3 is built from 14 residues. The CDR3 sequence: CASTEVFSTDTQYF. CDR3 in DNA: TGTGCCAGCACAGAGGTTTTTAGCACAGATACGCAGTATTTT.

This sequence joins TRBV19 and TRBJ2-1; 10 bases fit TRBD2. The CDR3 spans 16 residues. J lost 5 bases, V lost 2 bases, and 6 bases had no gene match. CDR1 and CDR2 from the germline V gene are LNHDA and SQIVND (reference sequence). The CDR3 is CASSITASGSHNEQFF. The CDR3 DNA reads TGTGCCAGTAGTATAACGGCTAGCGGGAGCCACAATGAGCAGTTCTTC.

The rearrangement joins TRBV7-9 to TRBJ1-1; D ambiguous. Trimming took off 8 bases at V and 5 bases at J, with 12 bases between the two ends. Germline V lookup: CDR1 SEHNR, CDR2 FQNEAQ (reference sequence). The length of the CDR3 is 12 residues. DNA for the CDR3: TGTGCCAGCGCTTTGAGTGATACTGAAGCTTTCTTT. Translating it yields CASALSDTEAFF. Complete variable domain (other parts from reference TRBV7-9 and TRBJ1-1): DTGVSQNPRHKITKRGQNVTFRCDPISEHNRLYWYRQTLGQGPEFLTYFQNEAQLEKSRLLSDRFSAERPKGSFSTLEIQRTEQGDSAMYLCASALSDTEAFFGQGTRLTVV.

The chain uses TRBV4-3 and TRBJ1-2, with 7 bases fitting TRBD1. J was trimmed by 4 bases and V by 0 bases; bases with no gene match: 5. The CDR3 is 15 residues long. CDR1 is LGHNA, CDR2 YSLEER, per germline. This CDR3 reads CASSQDGRQGYGYTF. The CDR3 nucleotides are TGCGCCAGCAGCCAAGACGGGAGACAGGGCTATGGCTACACCTTC.

As for this clone: Within the sample, other DNA sequences also encode this same CDR3. The rearrangement links TRBV28 to TRBJ1-1, with D unresolved. Germline V gene sequence: CDR1 MDHEN, CDR2 SYDVKM. V lost 3 bases to trimming and J lost 4 bases, with 9 bases between them. This CDR3 region has 13 residues. The DNA for the CDR3 is TGTGCCAGCAGTTTTCGGGTAGGCACTGAAGCTTTCTTT. Its protein is CASSFRVGTEAFF.

The chain carries TRBV4-3 and TRBJ1-5, with unresolved D. Per germline, CDR1 LGHNA and CDR2 YSLEER. The CDR3 covers 13 residues. V lost 0 bases and J 7 bases, leaving 7 bases between the germline ends. The CDR3 DNA reads as TGCGCCAGCAGCCAAGATCGTTTACAGCCCCAGCATTTT. Its protein is CASSQDRLQPQHF.

J is TRBJ2-1 and V is TRBV4-1; no reliable D call. Germline V gene data show CDR1 as MGHRA and CDR2 as YSYEKL. This CDR3 spans 14 amino acids. V was trimmed by 4 bases and J by 8 bases, leaving 15 bases between them. DNA for the CDR3: TGCGCCAGCAGCCTCAACCTAGTATTTGATGAGCAGTTCTTC. Protein sequence: CASSLNLVFDEQFF.

This rearrangement joins TRBV19 to TRBJ1-5; 9 bases line up with TRBD1. Germline values: CDR1 LNHDA, CDR2 SQIVND (reference sequence). The CDR3 is 16 residues long. The junction had 10 bases not matched to a gene; V was cut back by 8 bases and J by 2 bases. CDR3 sequence: CASGGRRDRGNQPQHF. CDR3 bases: TGTGCCAGTGGGGGGCGAAGGGACAGGGGCAATCAGCCCCAGCATTTT.

J is TRBJ2-1 and V is TRBV13, with TRBD2 matching over 10 bases. Germline CDR1 and CDR2: PRHDT and FYEKMQ (reference sequence). This CDR3 contains 16 residues. Trimming removed 5 bases from V and 8 bases from J; junction bases left unmatched: 12. CDR3 coding DNA: TGTGCCAGCAGCCAGTGGAGCGGGAGGGCCTTCGATGAGCAGTTCTTC. Translation gives CASSQWSGRAFDEQFF.

The chain combines TRBV10-3 with TRBJ1-5; D gene ambiguous. The germline V and J ends were trimmed by 6 bases and 4 bases, with 10 bases remaining between them. The CDR3 spans 13 residues. From germline, CDR1 is ENHRY and CDR2 SYGVKD. CDR3 nucleotides: TGTGCCATCAGCACAGAAGGAAATCAGCCCCAGCATTTT. Encoded protein: CAISTEGNQPQHF.

V and J are TRBV28 and TRBJ1-1; D gene uncertain. Germline V CDR1 and CDR2: MDHEN, SYDVKM. V was shortened by 5 bases and J by 10 bases, with 17 bases between the two germline ends. This CDR3 is 13 amino acids long. Written as DNA, the CDR3 is TGTGCCAGCAGTAGGTCAGTCTTAGCCGTAGCTTTCTTT. Protein sequence: CASSRSVLAVAFF. Full variable domain (rest looked up from reference TRBV28 and TRBJ1-1): DVKVTQSSRYLVKRTGEKVFLECVQDMDHENMFWYRQDPGLGLRLIYFSYDVKMKEKGDIPEGYSVSREKKERFSLILESASTNQTSMYLCASSRSVLAVAFFGQGTRLTVV.

The chain combines TRBV7-8 with TRBJ1-5; no definite D call. V lost 5 bases, J lost 4 bases, and 18 bases lay in between. The CDR3 is 16 amino acids. Germline CDR1 is SGHVS and CDR2 is FQNEAQ. CDR3 coding DNA: TGTGCCAGCAGCCGCCGTACTCACCCGGGTAATCAGCCCCAGCATTTT. Protein: CASSRRTHPGNQPQHF.

The chain joins TRBV12-3 or TRBV12-4 to TRBJ1-2; maybe TRBD1 (5 bases). The CDR3 runs to 12 residues. V was shortened by 6 bases and J by 7 bases, with 12 bases between the two germline ends. CDR3 coding DNA: TGTGCCAGCAGCCTTGGGGGGTCTGGCTACACCTTC. Its translation is CASSLGGSGYTF.

The CDR3 spells CASTSPGQGYEQYF. DNA for the CDR3: TGTGCCAGCACTAGTCCGGGACAGGGCTACGAGCAGTACTTC. The V and J genes are TRBV28 and TRBJ2-7; 9 bases fit TRBD1. CDR1 MDHEN and CDR2 SYDVKM come from the germline V gene. After removal of 7 bases from V and 3 bases from J, the junction contained 7 bases not matched to a gene. The CDR3 contains 14 residues.

The V call is TRBV7-2, the J call TRBJ1-1, with 9 positions matching TRBD1. V shed 3 bases and J 4 bases; nucleotides not matched to a gene: 6. This CDR3 spans 15 amino acids. Germline-derived CDR1 and CDR2 are SGHTA and FQGNSA. The CDR3 sequence is CASSFTGTGSTEAFF. The CDR3 DNA follows: TGTGCCAGCAGCTTTACCGGGACAGGGAGCACTGAAGCTTTCTTT. Full variable domain (remainder filled in from reference TRBV7-2 and TRBJ1-1): GAGVSQSPSNKVTEKGKDVELRCDPISGHTALYWYRQSLGQGLEFLIYFQGNSAPDKSGLPSDRFSAERTGGSVSTLTIQRTQQEDSAVYLCASSFTGTGSTEAFFGQGTRLTVV.

In its sample, this clone was seen once. V usage is TRBV19 and J usage is TRBJ2-1, with a tentative D call TRBD2 (6 bases). V was pared by 3 bases and J by 0 bases, with 9 bases between. The CDR3 length is 15 residues. Germline CDR1 is LNHDA and CDR2 is SQIVND (reference sequence). The CDR3 reads CASSMRGSSYNEQFF. The CDR3 DNA reads TGTGCCAGTAGTATGCGGGGTAGCTCCTACAATGAGCAGTTCTTC.

This chain links TRBV9 with TRBJ1-3; D possibly corresponds to TRBD1 (5 bases). The V end was cut by 0 bases, the J end by 0 bases, with 10 bases between. Germline V gene data show CDR1 as SGDLS and CDR2 as YYNGEE. The CDR3 sequence is 16 residues long. In DNA, the CDR3 is TGTGCCAGCAGCGTAGGTTCAGGGCCCTCTGGAAACACCATATATTTT. Translation: CASSVGSGPSGNTIYF.

The V and J genes are TRBV19 and TRBJ2-1; TRBD2 is a possible D gene (6 bases). V was shortened by 9 bases and J by 9 bases, with 18 bases between the two germline ends. Looked up from germline, CDR1 is LNHDA and CDR2 is SQIVND (reference sequence). This CDR3 has 13 amino acids. The CDR3 DNA follows: TGTGCCAGCCAGCGGAGGGGATTTTTTGAGCAGTTCTTC. Amino acids: CASQRRGFFEQFF.

The chain uses TRBV19 and TRBJ2-2, with unresolved D. The V gene lost 6 bases and the J gene lost 4 bases, with 9 bases spanning the gap. Germline V CDR1 and CDR2: LNHDA, SQIVND (reference sequence). This CDR3 region has 13 residues. The CDR3, as DNA: TGTGCCAGTAGACCGGGTCTCACCGGGGAGCTGTTTTTT. Translating gives CASRPGLTGELFF.

The V and J genes are TRBV2 and TRBJ1-2; unclear D gene. V was trimmed by 9 bases and J by 5 bases, leaving 16 bases between them. This CDR3 has 13 residues. Germline lookup yields CDR1 SNHLY and CDR2 FYNNEI. CDR3 nucleotides: TGTGCCAGTCCCGGACGAGCGGGGTATGGCTACACCTTC. It encodes CASPGRAGYGYTF.

This clone was counted only a few times. The chain recombines TRBV28 with TRBJ2-7; 8 nucleotides line up with TRBD1. V lost 6 bases to trimming and J lost 1 base; unmatched junction nucleotides: 8. The germline gives CDR1 MDHEN, CDR2 SYDVKM. The CDR3 contains 15 residues. The CDR3 nucleotides are TGTGCCAGCAGGTCCGGGACAGGCCCTTCCTACGAGCAGTACTTC. Translated: CASRSGTGPSYEQYF.

This clone was seen a handful of times. The V call is TRBV14, the J call TRBJ2-6; D uncertain. Trimming shortened V by 1 base and J by 4 bases, and 8 bases separated the two germline ends. The CDR3 loop spans 15 amino acids. Germline-derived CDR1 and CDR2 are SGHDN and FVKESK. The CDR3 bases are TGTGCCAGCAGCCAAGTATTAGCAGGGGCCAACGTCCTGACTTTC. Encoded protein: CASSQVLAGANVLTF.

CDR3 sequence (DNA): TGCAGCGATAAGACAGGGACTAACTATGGCTACACCTTC. Translation: CSDKTGTNYGYTF. V is TRBV29-1 and J is TRBJ1-2; TRBD1 agrees at 7 bases. Trimming cost V 7 bases and J 0 bases; bases outside gene matches: 5. Germline lookup yields CDR1 SQVTM and CDR2 ANQGSEA. CDR3 length: 13 amino acids.

V is TRBV15 and J is TRBJ1-1, with D possibly matching TRBD1 (6 bases). V gave up 4 bases and J gave up 7 bases, with 13 bases separating them. Germline loops: CDR1 LNHNV, CDR2 YYDKDF (reference sequence). The CDR3 totals 13 residues. The CDR3, as DNA: TGTGCCACCAGCAAGGGGGATGTAGTTGAAGCTTTCTTT. Amino acid sequence: CATSKGDVVEAFF.

Only a few counts were recorded for this clone. The V gene is TRBV3-1 (or the pseudogene TRBV3-2), the J gene TRBJ2-3, with D possibly TRBD2 on 6 matching bases. V was cut by 0 bases and J by 3 bases, with 19 bases left in between. This CDR3 region has 18 residues. Looked up from germline, CDR1 is LGHDT and CDR2 is YNNKEL (reference sequence). CDR3 bases: TGTGCCAGCAGCCAAGACACGCGAAGCGCCCGGGGGACAGATACGCAGTATTTT. It is translated as CASSQDTRSARGTDTQYF.

The chain couples TRBV15 to TRBJ1-1; D unresolved. V was cut by 0 bases and J by 11 bases, with 22 bases left in between. CDR1 and CDR2 (germline): LNHNV, YYDKDF (reference sequence). The CDR3 is 16 residues long. CDR3 amino acids: CATSRDRRVLNYRAFF. The CDR3 nucleotides are TGTGCCACCAGCAGAGATAGGAGGGTACTCAACTACCGGGCTTTCTTT. Full variable domain (remainder filled in from reference TRBV15 and TRBJ1-1): DAMVIQNPRYQVTQFGKPVTLSCSQTLNHNVMYWYQQKSSQAPKLLFHYYDKDFNNEADTPDNFQSRRPNTSFCFLDIRSPGLGDTAMYLCATSRDRRVLNYRAFFGQGTRLTVV.

The gene calls are TRBV4-2 and TRBJ2-1; tentatively, D is TRBD2 (6 bases). CDR1 and CDR2 (germline): LGHNA, YNFKEQ. Deletions cut 1 base from V and 6 bases from J, with 13 bases between. This CDR3 spans 15 amino acids. CDR3 bases: TGTGCCAGCAGCCAAGGTTCACTAGCCGCCAATGAGCAGTTCTTC. Protein product: CASSQGSLAANEQFF.

The genes are TRBV18 and TRBJ1-1, with no clear D. Germline lookup yields CDR1 KGHSH and CDR2 LQKENI. This CDR3 is 16 amino acids long. V was clipped by 3 bases and J by 1 base, with 15 bases between them. The CDR3 spells CASSPPGYGGNTEAFF. The CDR3 nucleotides are TGTGCCAGCTCACCGCCAGGTTATGGAGGGAACACTGAAGCTTTCTTT. The variable domain in full, completed from reference TRBV18 and TRBJ1-1, reads NAGVMQNPRHLVRRRGQEARLRCSPMKGHSHVYWYRQLPEEGLKFMVYLQKENIIDESGMPKERFSAEFPKEGPSILRIQQVVRGDSAAYFCASSPPGYGGNTEAFFGQGTRLTVV.